Listed here are 11 T cell receptor beta chains from one sample, sequenced in a study of blood T cell repertoires in COVID-19. Produced via immunoSEQ multiplex PCR; TCRdb's table is partial and in-frame only. The data show roughly 150,000 clones, with 80% to 85% seen just once and 9.1% held by the top ten. What was sequenced was peripheral blood. The source is a woman of 80 years or more with active or convalescent COVID-19.

V is TRBV2 and J is TRBJ1-1; unclear D gene. The V gene lost 4 bases and the J gene lost 0 bases, with 6 bases spanning the gap. The CDR3 contains 13 residues. From germline, CDR1 is SNHLY and CDR2 FYNNEI. CDR3 nucleotide sequence: TGTGCCAGCAGTGTAACGGTGAACACTGAAGCTTTCTTT. It translates to CASSVTVNTEAFF.

The chain joins TRBV18 to TRBJ1-1; D not certain. The germline V and J ends were trimmed by 3 bases and 1 base, with 12 bases remaining between them. This CDR3 has 15 amino acids. From germline, CDR1 is KGHSH and CDR2 LQKENI. CDR3 sequence (DNA): TGTGCCAGCTCACCGCCGCGGGGAGGGAACACTGAAGCTTTCTTT. As protein: CASSPPRGGNTEAFF.

J is TRBJ1-5 and V is TRBV12-5; a weak D match, TRBD1 (5 bases). V was shortened by 0 bases and J by 1 base, with 13 bases between the two germline ends. There are 17 residues in the CDR3. Germline V gene lookup returns CDR1 LGHNT and CDR2 FRNRAP. In DNA form, the CDR3 reads TGTGCTAGTGGTTTGGTGGTCGGGGGGATGAGCAATCAGCCCCAGCATTTT. It specifies CASGLVVGGMSNQPQHF.

V is TRBV10-3 and J is TRBJ2-2, with TRBD2 identical over 11 bases. There are 14 residues in the CDR3. The germline gives CDR1 ENHRY, CDR2 SYGVKD. J was trimmed by 1 base and V by 10 bases; bases with no gene match: 2. CDR3: CATGLAGNTGELFF. The CDR3 DNA is TGTGCCACTGGACTAGCGGGGAACACCGGGGAGCTGTTTTTT.

V usage is TRBV20-1 and J usage is TRBJ1-5; no clear D gene. The CDR3 has 12 residues. Germline values: CDR1 DFQATT, CDR2 SNEGSKA (reference sequence). With 6 bases removed from V and 4 bases from J, the gap between germline ends came to 10 bases. The DNA of the CDR3 is TGCAGTGCGAGTGGAGGGAATCAGCCCCAGCATTTT. The encoded protein is CSASGGNQPQHF.

The rearrangement links TRBV2 to TRBJ2-7, with TRBD1 identical over 8 bases. CDR1 is SNHLY, CDR2 FYNNEI, per germline. With V trimmed by 6 bases and J by 1 base, 2 bases remained unmatched. CDR3 length: 13 amino acids. The CDR3 sequence: CASRNRGSYEQYF. CDR3 in DNA: TGTGCCAGCAGGAACAGGGGGTCCTACGAGCAGTACTTC.

This sequence joins TRBV19 and TRBJ2-7; D perhaps matches TRBD1 (9 bases). V shed 5 bases and J shed 5 bases, with 19 bases lying between them. This CDR3 is 15 amino acids long. Germline V CDR1 and CDR2: LNHDA, SQIVND (reference sequence). CDR3 sequence reads: CASSSREGQGHEQYF. The CDR3, as DNA: TGTGCCAGTAGTTCACGGGAGGGACAGGGACACGAGCAGTACTTC.

The rearrangement uses TRBV4-2 and TRBJ1-3; D gene ambiguous. CDR3 length: 15 residues. The V gene's germline CDR1 is LGHNA and CDR2 YNFKEQ. Trimming took off 0 bases at V and 8 bases at J, with 14 bases between the two ends. The DNA for the CDR3 is TGTGCCAGCAGCCAAGATTTAACGGGTAGATACACCATATATTTT. This codes for CASSQDLTGRYTIYF.

The chain is built from TRBV27 and TRBJ1-2; 8 bases fit TRBD1. Germline CDR1 and CDR2: MNHEY and SMNVEV (reference sequence). With 6 bases clipped from V and 8 bases from J, the junction kept 5 bases outside the gene matches. This CDR3 is built from 12 residues. The CDR3 DNA is TGTGCCAGCAGCCTGACAGGGGAGGGCTACACCTTC. Encoded protein: CASSLTGEGYTF.

The sample holds a few counts of this clone. This chain connects TRBV7-8 to TRBJ2-2; TRBD2 matches at 15 bases. J gave up 4 bases and V 5 bases, and 11 bases lay outside the gene matches. Germline V gene sequence: CDR1 SGHVS, CDR2 FQNEAQ. The CDR3 runs to 19 residues. Here the CDR3 reads CASSQRTSGGAGATGELFF. The CDR3 DNA sequence: TGTGCCAGCAGCCAGAGGACTAGCGGGGGGGCAGGGGCCACCGGGGAGCTGTTTTTT.

CDR3 loop: CASREIQGGNQPQHF. DNA for the CDR3: TGTGCCAGCAGGGAGATACAGGGTGGCAATCAGCCCCAGCATTTT. V and J are TRBV6-5 and TRBJ1-5; D is perhaps TRBD1 (6 bases). The CDR3 is 15 amino acids. Germline V gene sequence: CDR1 MNHEY, CDR2 SVGAGI. Trimming pared 6 bases from V and 2 bases from J, leaving 14 bases between.